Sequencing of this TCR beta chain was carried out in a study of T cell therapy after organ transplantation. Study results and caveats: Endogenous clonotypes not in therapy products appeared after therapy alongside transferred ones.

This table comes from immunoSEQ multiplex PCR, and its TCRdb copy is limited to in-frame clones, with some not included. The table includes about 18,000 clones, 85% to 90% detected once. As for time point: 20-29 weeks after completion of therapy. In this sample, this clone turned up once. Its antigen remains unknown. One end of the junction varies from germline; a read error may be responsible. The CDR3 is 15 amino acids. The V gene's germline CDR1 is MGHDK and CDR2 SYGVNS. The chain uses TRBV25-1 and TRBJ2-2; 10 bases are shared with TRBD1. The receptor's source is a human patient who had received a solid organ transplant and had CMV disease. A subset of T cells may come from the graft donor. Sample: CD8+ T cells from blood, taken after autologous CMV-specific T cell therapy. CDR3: CARSERQGAGGELFF. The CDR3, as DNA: TGTGCCCGCAGTGAACGACAGGGGGCGGGGGGGGAGCTGTTTTTT.